The clone carrying this TCR beta chain was seen at least ten times. Its antigen is unidentified. Library preparation (for TCRbeta) was performed with unique molecular identifiers. TCRdb re-called the PCR reads with MiXCR, one entry per CDR3 protein. The table records 700,000 or so distinct CDR3 sequences, approximately 14% of them present only once. This entry is derived from a study of T-cell reconstitution after alpha-beta-depleted transplantation in children. The V end lost 1 base, the J end lost 2 bases, and 11 bases lay between the germline ends. CDR1 is SQVTM and CDR2 is ANQGSEA in the germline V gene. This CDR3 region has 14 residues. Whole-study results and caveats: Several hundred expanded graft clones reportedly gave rise to the alpha-beta T cells present about two months after transplant. Some patients' high day-60 TCRbeta diversity was traced to surviving recipient T cells and thymic progenitors. The authors attributed T-cell counts and diversity one year after transplant mostly to newly produced T cells.

The sequence was obtained from a girl aged 2 to 10 with congenital amegakaryocytic thrombocytopenia, due to receive a stem cell transplant. The J gene is TRBJ2-5, the V gene TRBV29-1; the D gene is possibly TRBD1 (5 bases). The source was PBMCs, collected before TCRalphabeta/CD19-depleted stem cell transplant. The CDR3 sequence: CSVEVVQGQETQYF. The CDR3 coding sequence is TGCAGCGTTGAAGTGGTCCAGGGACAAGAGACCCAGTACTTC.